These 18 T cell receptor beta chains came from one sample sequenced in a study of T cells in Graves' hyperthyroidism and ophthalmopathy. TCR beta CDR3 regions were amplified from RNA transcripts. RT-PCR in the first round (using the HTBI primer set) targeted the TCR CDR3. TCRdb re-called the multiplex PCR reads with MiXCR, one entry per CDR3 protein. This table holds about 500,000 distinct CDR3 sequences, roughly 17% found once. The sequenced material came from blood. The receptors here all came from a woman aged 18-29 years with Graves' ophthalmopathy.

This clonotype has just a few counts. This chain links TRBV28 with TRBJ2-2; the D gene is possibly TRBD1 (5 bases). The CDR3 is made up of 16 amino acids. Germline CDR1 and CDR2: MDHEN and SYDVKM. The ends were cut back, 3 bases at V and 1 base at J, with 12 bases in the middle. This CDR3 is CASSFSQGMNTGELFF. The CDR3 DNA reads TGTGCCAGCAGTTTCAGTCAGGGCATGAACACCGGGGAGCTGTTTTTT.

V usage is TRBV28 and J usage is TRBJ2-5; 7 bases are shared with TRBD2. The germline CDR1 and CDR2 sequences are MDHEN and SYDVKM. This CDR3 comprises 18 residues. V dropped 3 bases and J dropped 5; count of bases not matched to a gene: 18. CDR3 sequence: CASSFGRVGGPFRETQYF. CDR3 DNA sequence: TGTGCCAGCAGTTTTGGGAGGGTGGGAGGGCCGTTTCGGGAGACCCAGTACTTC.

The V call is TRBV6-1, the J call TRBJ2-2, with 7 bases identical to TRBD1. Germline loops: CDR1 MNHNS, CDR2 SASEGT. The CDR3 has 15 amino acids. V trimming: 6 bases; J trimming: 7 bases; junction bases outside the gene matches: 11. The CDR3 nucleotides are TGTGCCAGCAGAGAATCGACAGGGACGGTCGGGGAGCTGTTTTTT. It translates to CASRESTGTVGELFF.

The sample holds many counts of this clonotype. The rearrangement uses TRBV28 and TRBJ1-2, with TRBD1 as a possible D gene (5 bases). Germline CDR1 reads MDHEN; CDR2 reads SYDVKM. V dropped 2 bases and J dropped 8 bases, with 18 bases sitting between them. CDR3 length equals 15 residues. The DNA of the CDR3 is TGTGCCAGCAGTTTACTCTGGGAGGGACCTATCGGCTACACCTTC. Its protein product is CASSLLWEGPIGYTF.

The J gene is TRBJ2-7, the V gene TRBV25-1; D remains ambiguous. The V gene lost 8 bases and the J gene lost 3 bases, with 14 bases spanning the gap. The CDR3 is made up of 13 amino acids. Germline lookup yields CDR1 MGHDK and CDR2 SYGVNS. The CDR3 sequence is CASGTLRSYEQYF. CDR3 nucleotide sequence: TGTGCCAGCGGTACTCTCAGGAGCTACGAGCAGTACTTC.

This clonotype was recorded a few times. The rearrangement uses TRBV19 and TRBJ1-1, with 7 bases lining up with TRBD1. Germline V gene lookup returns CDR1 LNHDA and CDR2 SQIVND (reference sequence). The CDR3 sequence is 16 residues long. The V segment lost 3 bases and the J segment 0 bases; nucleotides outside the gene matches: 7. The CDR3 DNA is TGTGCCAGTAGTATGATCGGGACAGCTTTGAACACTGAAGCTTTCTTT. Protein product: CASSMIGTALNTEAFF.

J is TRBJ2-7 and V is TRBV12-3 or TRBV12-4; TRBD1 matches at 7 bases. The CDR3 has 12 amino acids. With V trimmed by 7 bases and J by 5 bases, 5 bases remained unmatched. CDR3 nucleotide sequence: TGTGCCAGCACCAAGGGGACAGACGAGCAGTACTTC. Translated: CASTKGTDEQYF.

The chain employs TRBV9 and TRBJ1-2; no definite D call. Per the germline V gene, CDR1 is SGDLS and CDR2 is YYNGEE. V lost 0 bases to trimming and J lost 1 base, with 10 bases between them. The CDR3 spans 15 residues. The CDR3 nucleotides read TGTGCCAGCAGCGTAGGAGGCGGACTTAACTATGGCTACACCTTC. Residues: CASSVGGGLNYGYTF. Using reference TRBV9 and TRBJ1-2 for the parts outside the CDR3, the full variable domain is DSGVTQTPKHLITATGQRVTLRCSPRSGDLSVYWYQQSLDQGLQFLIQYYNGEERAKGNILERFSAQQFPDLHSELNLSSLELGDSALYFCASSVGGGLNYGYTFGSGTRLTVV.

A note on this clonotype: A much larger clone sits a single nucleotide away, making a read error possible. The genes are TRBV28 and TRBJ2-6; D is unclear. CDR3 length equals 14 residues. Germline-derived CDR1 and CDR2 are MDHEN and SYDVKM. The ends were cut back, 5 bases at V and 0 bases at J, with 5 bases in the middle. Here the CDR3 DNA reads TGTGCCAGCAGTATAACCTCTGGGGCCAACGTCCTGACTTTC. This sequence encodes CASSITSGANVLTF.

This clonotype came up many times. This sequence joins TRBV7-3 and TRBJ2-3; D is possibly TRBD2 (5 bases). Trimming removed 0 bases at V and 5 bases at J, with 15 bases between. Germline CDR1 SGHTA, CDR2 FQGTGA. The CDR3 totals 16 residues. The CDR3 loop is CASSLTLAPGLDTQYF. The CDR3 bases are TGTGCCAGCAGCTTAACGTTGGCTCCAGGACTAGATACGCAGTATTTT.

A remark on this clonotype: A much larger clone lies a single base off, so this may be a read error. Here the CDR3 reads CASGPRTGPSNQPQHF. As DNA, the CDR3 is TGTGCCAGCGGCCCCCGGACAGGGCCTAGCAATCAGCCCCAGCATTTT. The chain uses TRBV6-2 or TRBV6-3 and TRBJ1-5, with 8 nucleotides matching TRBD1. CDR1 MNHEY and CDR2 SVGEGT come from the germline V gene. The CDR3 consists of 16 residues. V shed 8 bases and J 0 bases; nucleotides not matched to a gene: 9.

The genes are TRBV6-1 and TRBJ2-3, with a weak D call TRBD1 (6 bases). Deletions cut 5 bases from V and 2 bases from J, with 11 bases between. From germline, CDR1 is MNHNS and CDR2 SASEGT. The CDR3 spans 14 residues. CDR3 amino acids: CASSLDSTTDTQYF. The CDR3 nucleotides are TGTGCCAGCAGTTTGGACAGTACCACAGATACGCAGTATTTT.

This clonotype was counted many times. This rearrangement joins TRBV7-9 to TRBJ2-1, with 9 nucleotides matching TRBD1. Germline V gene data show CDR1 as SEHNR and CDR2 as FQNEAQ (reference sequence). The ends lost 5 bases at V and 8 bases at J; junction bases unmatched: 13. This CDR3 is built from 16 residues. The CDR3 here is CASSIDGTGPEDEQFF. CDR3 coding DNA: TGTGCCAGCAGCATAGACGGGACAGGGCCAGAGGATGAGCAGTTCTTC.

The chain uses TRBV29-1 and TRBJ2-7, with D hard to call. Germline V lookup: CDR1 SQVTM, CDR2 ANQGSEA. Trimming stripped 1 base from V and 6 bases from J, with 4 bases between. The CDR3 is 10 residues long. The CDR3: CSVEVGEQYF. CDR3 bases: TGCAGCGTTGAAGTGGGCGAGCAGTACTTC.

Only a few counts were recorded for this clonotype. This rearrangement joins TRBV18 to TRBJ1-1, with TRBD1 as a possible D gene (6 bases). CDR1 is KGHSH, CDR2 LQKENI, per germline. The CDR3 is 21 residues long. V gave up 3 bases and J gave up 0 bases, with 29 bases separating them. DNA of the CDR3: TGTGCCAGCTCACCTGTATTAGGGACGGGGACACCGAAAGAGATGAACACTGAAGCTTTCTTT. This translates into CASSPVLGTGTPKEMNTEAFF.

V gene TRBV20-1 combines with J gene TRBJ1-1, with 10 bases lining up with TRBD1. From germline, CDR1 is DFQATT and CDR2 SNEGSKA (reference sequence). The CDR3 consists of 15 residues. V lost 4 bases and J lost 8; bases outside the gene matches: 13. The CDR3 here is CSANGGQGQLSEAFF. CDR3 bases: TGCAGTGCTAATGGGGGACAGGGGCAACTGTCAGAAGCTTTCTTT.

This clonotype was counted many times. The genes are TRBV20-1 and TRBJ1-2; possibly TRBD1 for D (5 bases). There are 12 residues in the CDR3. V lost 5 bases and J lost 5, with 12 bases in between. The V gene's germline CDR1 is DFQATT and CDR2 SNEGSKA (reference sequence). CDR3 bases: TGCAGTGCTGCCGACAGCTTATATGGCTACACCTTC. It yields the protein CSAADSLYGYTF.

In this sample, this clonotype turned up many times. The V call is TRBV20-1, the J call TRBJ2-7; D remains unclear. V shed 2 bases and J shed 0 bases, with 8 bases lying between them. Germline CDR1 is DFQATT and CDR2 is SNEGSKA (reference sequence). The CDR3 is 13 residues long. The CDR3 loop reads CSARYAGSYEQYF. The CDR3 DNA is TGCAGTGCTAGATATGCCGGCTCCTACGAGCAGTACTTC.